This TCR beta chain was identified during a study of blood T cell repertoires in COVID-19. Study-wide background: The origin of the acute and convalescent COVID-19 samples was the United States, Italy and Spain. From T cells, B-cell-depleted T cells, or PBMCs came the material, which was cDNA or gDNA.

In the original processing: Amplification of reference gene primers provided the estimated nucleated cell counts. Assay: immunoSEQ multiplex PCR; the TCRdb copy retains only in-frame clones and omits some. The DNA gave D and trimming, while V, J and clone size come from that table. The sample carries roughly 67,000 clones, about nine tenths recorded once. V lost 6 bases and J 6 bases, leaving 14 bases between the germline ends. CDR3 length: 14 residues. Per the germline V gene, CDR1 is MNHEY and CDR2 is SVGEGT. Material: peripheral blood. The V call is TRBV6-2 or TRBV6-3, the J call TRBJ2-2; tentatively, D is TRBD1 (5 bases). This sequence originates from a man aged 45-65 years with active COVID-19. As DNA, the CDR3 is TGTGCCAGCAGCCCCGCAGGGTGGCCCGGGGAGCTGTTTTTT. Translated, it gives CASSPAGWPGELFF.